This TCR beta chain comes out of a study of blood T cell repertoires in COVID-19. Turning to the study itself: Acute and convalescent COVID-19 specimens originated in the United States, Italy and Spain. T cells, B-cell-depleted T cells, or PBMCs supplied cDNA or gDNA.

Losses at the gene ends were 4 bases for V and 3 bases for J; bases not matched to a gene: 1. The germline V gene encodes CDR1 SEHNR and CDR2 FQNEAQ (reference sequence). This CDR3 comprises 14 residues. Original processing notes: From reference gene primer amplification, estimates of nucleated cell counts were derived. Data came from immunoSEQ multiplex PCR; TCRdb stores just in-frame clones and leaves some out. V and J calls and clone size are those listed in that table; D and trimming were worked out from the DNA. The sample has a few hundred thousand clones, approximately 84% seen once; the top ten hold roughly 4.2%.

The chain recombines TRBV7-9 with TRBJ2-2; TRBD1 matches at 8 bases. The specimen sequenced was peripheral blood. This sequence originates from a man between 50 and 59 years old with acute or convalescent COVID-19. CDR3 loop: CASSSRGHTGELFF. The CDR3 region has the DNA TGTGCCAGCAGCTCCAGGGGGCACACCGGGGAGCTGTTTTTT.